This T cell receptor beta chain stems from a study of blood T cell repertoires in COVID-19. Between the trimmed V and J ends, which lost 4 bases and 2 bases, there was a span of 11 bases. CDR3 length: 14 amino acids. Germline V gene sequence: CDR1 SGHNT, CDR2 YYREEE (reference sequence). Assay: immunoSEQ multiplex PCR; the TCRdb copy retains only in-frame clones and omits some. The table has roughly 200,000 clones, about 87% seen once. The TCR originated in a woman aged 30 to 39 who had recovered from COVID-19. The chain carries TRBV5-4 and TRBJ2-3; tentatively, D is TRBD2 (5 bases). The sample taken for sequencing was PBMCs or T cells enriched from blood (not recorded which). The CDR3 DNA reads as TGTGCCAGCAGCGGAGGAAACCCCACAGATACGCAGTATTTT. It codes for CASSGGNPTDTQYF.